A single sample is the source of the 23 T cell receptor beta chains below, sequenced in a study of T cell clusters in autoimmune cytopenias. Each sample's input was approximately 0.25 ug genomic DNA, 38,000 or so genome equivalents. TRB was amplified by touch-down multiplex PCR, primer pools A and B combined. Reprocessing the multiplex PCR reads, TCRdb reports a single entry for every CDR3 protein and omits DNA. The table lists nearly 15,000 distinct CDR3 sequences. These same data were also listed under a study on T cell repertoires in aging, cancer and after chemotherapy.

The sample consisted of peripheral blood. These receptors all come from a human donor in good health.

This sequence joins TRBV6-5 and TRBJ2-1; the D call of TRBD2 rests on TCRdb alone, since no DNA is present to check it. Germline V gene data show CDR1 as MNHEY and CDR2 as SVGAGI. The CDR3 consists of 13 residues. CDR3 sequence reads: CASSYSQGLEQFF.

The chain couples TRBV12-3 or TRBV12-4 to TRBJ1-1; the TCRdb call, TRBD1, lacks DNA for checking. This CDR3 is built from 14 residues. The CDR3 loop is CASSLTGGNTEAFF.

V and J are TRBV30 and TRBJ2-3; TCRdb names TRBD2, which stays unverified in the absence of DNA. This CDR3 region has 14 residues. CDR1 GTSNPN and CDR2 SVGIG come from the germline V gene (reference sequence). The chain's CDR3 is CAWTEGRAVDTQYF.

The chain employs TRBV4-3 and TRBJ1-1. The CDR3 spans 13 residues. Germline assignment: CDR1 LGHNA and CDR2 YSLEER. CDR3 protein: CASSQEKDTEAFF.

The CDR3 sequence is CASSYWGWAGGETQYF. The chain joins TRBV6-5 to TRBJ2-5; absent DNA, TCRdb's TRBD1 call cannot be checked. The CDR3 runs 16 residues. Germline V gene lookup returns CDR1 MNHEY and CDR2 SVGAGI.

The chain recombines TRBV19 with TRBJ2-3. This CDR3 is 15 amino acids long. Germline lookup yields CDR1 LNHDA and CDR2 SQIVND (reference sequence). The CDR3 is CATQALAVSTDTQYF.

This rearrangement joins TRBV18 to TRBJ1-1. This CDR3 has 14 residues. Germline CDR1 reads KGHSH; CDR2 reads LQKENI. This chain's CDR3 is CASSQQVGDTEAFF.

This CDR3 reads CASSRDRGASYTF. The chain couples TRBV6-5 to TRBJ1-2; checking the TCRdb D call of TRBD1 is not possible without DNA. From germline, CDR1 is MNHEY and CDR2 SVGAGI. The CDR3 length is 13 residues.

This chain joins TRBV27 and TRBJ2-1; with no DNA, the TCRdb D assignment of TRBD2 cannot be verified. Per germline, CDR1 MNHEY and CDR2 SMNVEV (reference sequence). This CDR3 comprises 13 residues. The CDR3 reads CATQRPGREEQFF.

V is TRBV6-5 and J is TRBJ1-2; TCRdb outputs TRBD1, but without DNA this stays unchecked. Germline lookup yields CDR1 MNHEY and CDR2 SVGAGI. The CDR3 covers 14 residues. CDR3 protein: CASSASGGSYGYTF.

V and J are TRBV6-5 and TRBJ2-7; without DNA, the TCRdb call of TRBD1 cannot be checked. Germline values: CDR1 MNHEY, CDR2 SVGAGI. The CDR3 consists of 13 residues. CDR3 region: CATWDRGWYEQYF.

V is TRBV7-9 and J is TRBJ2-7; TCRdb calls TRBD2, which cannot be checked without DNA. CDR1 is SEHNR and CDR2 is FQNEAQ in the germline V gene (reference sequence). This CDR3 has 15 amino acids. The CDR3 reads CASSPRGAELGEQYF.

This clonotype is called medium-sized based on its frequency. The chain is built from TRBV19 and TRBJ2-6. CDR3 size: 18 residues. CDR1 and CDR2 (germline): LNHDA, SQIVND (reference sequence). This CDR3 is CASRKKGHVLSGANVLTF.

The CDR3 reads CASSQLANTGELFF. The genes are TRBV27 and TRBJ2-2. Germline CDR1 is MNHEY and CDR2 is SMNVEV (reference sequence). The CDR3 covers 14 residues.

This chain connects TRBV6-5 to TRBJ2-7. The CDR3 runs 14 residues. Germline-derived CDR1 and CDR2 are MNHEY and SVGAGI. The CDR3 is CASSYSFSSYEQYF.

The chain combines TRBV6-5 with TRBJ1-1; TCRdb's D call of TRBD1 is untestable without DNA. Germline V CDR1 and CDR2: MNHEY, SVGAGI. The CDR3 spans 15 residues. The CDR3 loop reads CASSYSGGQNTEAFF.

This clonotype is identified as medium-sized from frequency. The J gene is TRBJ2-7, the V gene TRBV29-1. The CDR3 spans 11 residues. The germline CDR1 and CDR2 sequences are SQVTM and ANQGSEA. The CDR3 loop reads CSVATSYEQYF.

The chain joins TRBV5-5 to TRBJ2-1; absent DNA, TCRdb's TRBD1 call cannot be checked. The CDR3 runs to 13 residues. Germline V gene lookup returns CDR1 SGHKS and CDR2 YYEKEE (reference sequence). This chain's CDR3 is CASSLQGYNEQFF.

V is TRBV5-5 and J is TRBJ2-3. Germline loops: CDR1 SGHKS, CDR2 YYEKEE (reference sequence). The CDR3 runs to 13 residues. The CDR3: CASSWPAVNTQYF.

The chain links TRBV5-1 to TRBJ2-7; checking the TCRdb D call of TRBD1 is not possible without DNA. The CDR3 length is 14 residues. Germline CDR1 is SGHRS and CDR2 is YFSETQ. The CDR3 region is CASSPRQGVYEQYF.

The rearrangement joins TRBV27 to TRBJ2-7; TCRdb calls TRBD2, which cannot be checked without DNA. Looked up from germline, CDR1 is MNHEY and CDR2 is SMNVEV (reference sequence). CDR3 length: 19 amino acids. CDR3 residues: CASSLIPEIGTSAIHEQYF.

The rearrangement joins TRBV30 to TRBJ2-1; TCRdb names TRBD1, which stays unverified in the absence of DNA. This CDR3 is built from 14 residues. CDR1 is GTSNPN and CDR2 is SVGIG in the germline V gene (reference sequence). The CDR3 sequence: CAWSEFAPGNEQFF. The full variable domain, with the rest looked up from reference TRBV30 and TRBJ2-1, is SQTIHQWPATLVQPVGSPLSLECTVEGTSNPNLYWYRQAAGRGLQLLFYSVGIGQISSEVPQNLSASRPQDRQFILSSKKLLLSDSGFYLCAWSEFAPGNEQFFGPGTRLTVL.

The CDR3 here is CASSLNADTQYF. J is TRBJ2-3 and V is TRBV5-6. From germline, CDR1 is SGHDT and CDR2 YYEEEE. The CDR3 is 12 amino acids.